This T cell receptor (beta chain) was recorded in a study of human T cells and chemical hapten exposure. The sample's time point: patch test 2, 6 weeks after DPC sensitization. Treatment in this sample: therapeutic diphenylcyclopropenone sensitization with weekly scalp DPC. Unfractionated whole blood yielded total RNA. A word on this clonotype: Its antigen is not known.

Whole-study findings and limits: Large CDR3 similarity clusters arose significantly more often from expanded TCRs than from controls.

TCRdb reanalysed the RACE reads using MiXCR and keeps one entry per CDR3 protein. This repertoire shows approximately 97,000 distinct CDR3 sequences, 11% found once; its top ten account for about 3%. Sequencing was performed on whole blood, taken in connection with sensitization to the hapten diphenylcyclopropenone (DPC). This TCR was recovered from a woman aged 40 to 50 with alopecia areata. Some clones in this sample may be carry-over from other donors' samples.

In nucleotides, the CDR3 is TGTGCCTGGATAGGAGACAGGGGTAATTCACCCCTCCACTTT. Its translation: CAWIGDRGNSPLHF. V usage is TRBV30 and J usage is TRBJ1-6; 8 positions agree with TRBD1. Germline V gives CDR1 GTSNPN, CDR2 SVGIG (reference sequence). This CDR3 is built from 14 residues. V lost 4 bases to trimming and J lost 6 bases; unmatched junction nucleotides: 5.